Listed below are T cell receptor beta chains from one sample, sequenced in a study of post-analysis software for immune sequencing data. One entry per CDR3 protein, called by TCRdb with MiXCR from the PCR reads. The table records about 800,000 distinct CDR3 sequences, around 27% of them present only once. The sequenced material came from blood. All receptors come from a girl aged 10 to 17 with multiple sclerosis. The CDR3 runs from the conserved cysteine through the conserved F or W. D genes are given only for firm matches. Clone size is stated in some rows and not others, as once, few, many or a class when expanded.

v_gene,j_gene,abundance,d_gene,len,CDR3aa,CDR3nt
TRBV20-1,TRBJ1-5,NA,NA,14,CSARDAGDHQPQHF,TGCAGTGCTAGAGATGCAGGGGACCATCAGCCCCAGCATTTC
TRBV27,TRBJ2-3,NA,NA,13,CASGLSHADTQYF,TGTGCCAGCGGGCTTAGTCACGCAGATACGCAGTATTTT
TRBV6-1,TRBJ2-6,NA,NA,17,CASRSSRGLSGANVLTF,TGTGCCAGCAGAAGTAGCAGGGGCCTCTCTGGGGCCAACGTCCTGACTTTC
TRBV7-9,TRBJ2-3,few,NA,15,CASSLIVRGTDTQYF,TGTGCCAGCAGCTTAATCGTCAGGGGCACAGATACGCAGTATTTT
TRBV7-8,TRBJ1-4,NA,NA,13,CASSLGLEEKLFF,TGTGCCAGCAGCTTAGGGTTGGAGGAAAAACTGTTTTTT
TRBV29-1,TRBJ1-2,many,NA,12,CSVEGRLYGYTF,TGCAGCGTCGAGGGACGGCTCTATGGCTACACCTTC
TRBV5-1,TRBJ2-1,NA,TRBD2,14,CASSWTSGSYEQFF,TGCGCCAGCAGCTGGACTAGCGGGAGCTATGAGCAGTTCTTC
TRBV6-6,TRBJ2-1,few,NA,13,CASSNGLSNEQFF,TGTGCCAGCAGCAACGGACTATCTAATGAGCAGTTCTTC
TRBV5-1,TRBJ2-1,few,NA,15,CASLPGAAAYNEQFF,TGCGCCAGCCTCCCTGGGGCAGCCGCCTACAATGAGCAGTTCTTC
TRBV5-6,TRBJ2-7,NA,NA,13,CASSPRNLYEQYF,TGTGCCAGCAGCCCCAGGAACCTCTACGAGCAGTACTTC
TRBV20-1,TRBJ2-7,few,NA,14,CSARADRWAAEQYF,TGCAGTGCTAGAGCTGACCGTTGGGCGGCCGAGCAGTACTTC
TRBV20-1,TRBJ1-5,NA,NA,13,CSARGLINQPQHF,TGCAGTGCTAGAGGACTGATCAATCAGCCCCAGCATTTT
TRBV4-3,TRBJ1-1,few,NA,15,CASSQDPSGNTEAFF,TGCGCCAGCAGCCAAGATCCTTCAGGGAACACTGAAGCTTTCTTT
TRBV12-3/TRBV12-4,TRBJ2-5,few,NA,14,CASSLDRLGETQYF,TGTGCCAGCAGTTTAGATCGGCTTGGAGAGACCCAGTACTTC
TRBV4-1,TRBJ2-1,NA,NA,13,CASSQALSDEQFF,TGCGCCAGCAGCCAAGCGCTCTCCGATGAGCAGTTCTTC
TRBV20-1,TRBJ1-1,NA,NA,14,CSAPQRRGSTEAFF,TGCAGTGCCCCCCAGCGTCGGGGTTCCACTGAAGCTTTCTTT